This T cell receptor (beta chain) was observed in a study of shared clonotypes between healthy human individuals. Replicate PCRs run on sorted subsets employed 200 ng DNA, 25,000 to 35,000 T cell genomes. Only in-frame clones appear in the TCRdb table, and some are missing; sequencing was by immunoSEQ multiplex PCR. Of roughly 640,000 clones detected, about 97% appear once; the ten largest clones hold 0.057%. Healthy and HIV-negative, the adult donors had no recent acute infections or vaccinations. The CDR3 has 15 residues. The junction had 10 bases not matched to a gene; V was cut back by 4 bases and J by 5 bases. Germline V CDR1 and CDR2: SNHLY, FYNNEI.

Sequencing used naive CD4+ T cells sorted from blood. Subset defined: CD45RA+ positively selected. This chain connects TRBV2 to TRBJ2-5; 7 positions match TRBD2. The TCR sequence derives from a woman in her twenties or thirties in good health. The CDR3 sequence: CASSGQTQGGETQYF. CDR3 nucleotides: TGTGCCAGCAGTGGGCAGACCCAGGGAGGGGAGACCCAGTACTTC.